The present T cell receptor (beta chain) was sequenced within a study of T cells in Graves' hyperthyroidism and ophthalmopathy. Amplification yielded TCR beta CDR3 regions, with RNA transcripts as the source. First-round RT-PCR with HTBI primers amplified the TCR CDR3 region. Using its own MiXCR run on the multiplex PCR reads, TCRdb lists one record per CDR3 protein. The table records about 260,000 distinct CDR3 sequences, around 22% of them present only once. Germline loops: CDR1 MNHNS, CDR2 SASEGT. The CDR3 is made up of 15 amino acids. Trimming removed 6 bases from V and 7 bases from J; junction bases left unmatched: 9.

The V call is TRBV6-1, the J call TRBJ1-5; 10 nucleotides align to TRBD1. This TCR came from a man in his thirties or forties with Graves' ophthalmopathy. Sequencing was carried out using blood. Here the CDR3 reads CASRPDRGRVQPQHF. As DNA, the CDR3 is TGTGCCAGCAGACCAGACAGGGGGCGCGTACAGCCCCAGCATTTT.